This T cell receptor beta chain was sequenced in a study of regulatory T cells in long-lasting Graves disease. Study-wide results and limits: TCR diversity was lower in persistent than newly diagnosed Graves' disease.

Time point defined: persistent/refractory GD, antithyroid drugs over 5 years with positive TRAb. TCR sequences were obtained from RNA taken from PBMCs. Graves' disease diagnoses followed American Thyroid Association guidelines. The collection involved drawing nine milliliters of peripheral blood into EDTA tubes. Arm-PCR with iRepertoire HTBI primers amplified the CDR3 regions for these TCR beta libraries. Per the original data handling: Samples revealed roughly 60 TRBV and roughly 15 TRBJ segments. TCRdb used MiXCR to reprocess the multiplex PCR reads, holding one entry per CDR3 protein. TCRdb, rather than the study authors, made the V and J calls. The sample carries hundreds of thousands of distinct CDR3 sequences, 20% to 25% recorded once. This clonotype showed up just a few times. Its target is unknown. The receptor was derived from a female donor with Graves disease. Sample: peripheral blood mononuclear cells (PBMCs), taken when the disease was refractory, from a patient treated with antithyroid drugs.

In nucleotides, the CDR3 is TGCGCCAGCAGCTTGGTGGGAGATGGCAAAAACATTCAGTACTTC. This codes for CASSLVGDGKNIQYF. The chain employs TRBV5-1 and TRBJ2-4, with D possibly matching TRBD2 (5 bases). The CDR3 contains 15 residues. The ends were cut back, 0 bases at V and 3 bases at J, with 10 bases in the middle. Germline CDR1 and CDR2: SGHRS and YFSETQ.